The 18 T cell receptor beta chains in this list originate from one sample, sequenced in a study of glioma-infiltrating T cells after dendritic cell vaccination. Specified time point: after dendritic cell vaccination, including at tumor progression/relapse. Produced via immunoSEQ multiplex PCR; TCRdb's table is partial and in-frame only. The sample lists tens of thousands of clones, roughly 84% occurring once. The source material was blood, sampled after dendritic cell vaccination. Every receptor here comes from a human donor with glioblastoma.

This clone was detected a few times. The rearrangement joins TRBV6-1 to TRBJ2-7, with D possibly matching TRBD2 (6 bases). Germline CDR1 reads MNHNS; CDR2 reads SASEGT. This CDR3 has 13 amino acids. Trimming took 5 bases from V and 5 from J, leaving 13 bases between them. The CDR3 here is CASSRDSRDEQYF. The CDR3 DNA reads TGTGCCAGCAGTCGGGACTCCCGCGACGAGCAGTACTTC.

Worth noting for this clone: This sample also contains other DNA sequences that code for the same CDR3. This chain joins TRBV9 and TRBJ2-3; D is undetermined. The germline V gene encodes CDR1 SGDLS and CDR2 YYNGEE. The V gene lost 2 bases and the J gene lost 1 base, with 5 bases spanning the gap. This CDR3 is built from 13 residues. CDR3 protein: CASSVGGTDTQYF. The DNA of the CDR3 is TGTGCCAGCAGCGTGGGCGGCACAGATACGCAGTATTTT.

The chain recombines TRBV7-2 with TRBJ1-2, with 9 bases aligning to TRBD1. This CDR3 has 15 residues. Germline loops: CDR1 SGHTA, CDR2 FQGNSA. Trimming removed 4 bases from V and 8 bases from J; junction bases left unmatched: 11. CDR3 nucleotides: TGTGCCAGCAGCTCCACTTTTACAGGGGGCAACGGCTACACCTTC. This codes for CASSSTFTGGNGYTF. The variable domain in full, with the rest retrieved from reference TRBV7-2 and TRBJ1-2, is GAGVSQSPSNKVTEKGKDVELRCDPISGHTALYWYRQSLGQGLEFLIYFQGNSAPDKSGLPSDRFSAERTGGSVSTLTIQRTQQEDSAVYLCASSSTFTGGNGYTFGSGTRLTVV.

J is TRBJ1-1 and V is TRBV19; TRBD1 matches at 9 bases. Germline assignment: CDR1 LNHDA and CDR2 SQIVND (reference sequence). The V gene end was trimmed by 7 bases and the J gene end by 5 bases; junction bases not matched to a gene: 5. The CDR3 is 13 amino acids. The CDR3 DNA follows: TGTGCCAGTACCCGACAGGGGGGGACTGAAGCTTTCTTT. As protein: CASTRQGGTEAFF.

This rearrangement joins TRBV4-1 to TRBJ2-7, with TRBD1 matching over 8 bases. CDR1 is MGHRA, CDR2 YSYEKL, per germline. The V segment lost 0 bases and the J segment 4 bases; nucleotides outside the gene matches: 8. This CDR3 is built from 16 residues. CDR3 bases: TGCGCCAGCAGCCAAGAGGGGGCAGGGGGCATTTACGAGCAGTACTTC. Translation: CASSQEGAGGIYEQYF.

This clone was detected only once. The gene calls are TRBV10-1 and TRBJ2-3; the D gene is possibly TRBD2 (6 bases). CDR3 length: 15 amino acids. Trimming stripped 0 bases from V and 0 bases from J, with 7 bases between. The germline V gene encodes CDR1 WNHNN and CDR2 SYGVQD (reference sequence). CDR3 in DNA: TGCGCCAGCAGTGAGTCCGGGAGAAGCACAGATACGCAGTATTTT. Its translation: CASSESGRSTDTQYF.

The chain has TRBV6-1 and TRBJ2-7; 7 bases align to TRBD1. The germline gives CDR1 MNHNS, CDR2 SASEGT. The V segment lost 3 bases and the J segment 5 bases; nucleotides outside the gene matches: 10. This CDR3 comprises 15 residues. CDR3 DNA: TGTGCCAGCAGTGAGCAGACAGGGATCCCCCACGAGCAGTACTTC. Translating gives CASSEQTGIPHEQYF.

The chain is built from TRBV5-3 and TRBJ2-4; TRBD2 is a possible D gene (6 bases). TRBV5-3 belongs to the ORF category, with a function that is uncertain. The CDR3 has 16 residues. V was shortened by 6 bases and J by 3 bases, with 19 bases between the two germline ends. The CDR3 reads CARIYRLRGGKNIQYF. The CDR3 nucleotides read TGTGCCAGAATTTACCGTTTAAGGGGAGGCAAAAACATTCAGTACTTC.

The V and J genes are TRBV27 and TRBJ1-1, with 8 bases fitting TRBD1. J was trimmed by 4 bases and V by 3 bases; bases with no gene match: 4. Germline lookup yields CDR1 MNHEY and CDR2 SMNVEV (reference sequence). This CDR3 has 14 amino acids. The CDR3 region is CASSLQGARTEAFF. The CDR3 DNA sequence: TGTGCCAGCAGTTTGCAGGGGGCACGCACTGAAGCTTTCTTT.

The chain joins TRBV15 to TRBJ1-1, with no clear D. V gave up 8 bases and J gave up 1 base, with 5 bases separating them. The CDR3 covers 11 residues. Germline CDR1 and CDR2: LNHNV and YYDKDF (reference sequence). The CDR3 sequence: CATGRNTEAFF. CDR3 sequence (DNA): TGTGCCACCGGCCGGAACACTGAAGCTTTCTTT. Complete variable domain (other parts from reference TRBV15 and TRBJ1-1): DAMVIQNPRYQVTQFGKPVTLSCSQTLNHNVMYWYQQKSSQAPKLLFHYYDKDFNNEADTPDNFQSRRPNTSFCFLDIRSPGLGDTAMYLCATGRNTEAFFGQGTRLTVV.

This rearrangement joins TRBV10-1 to TRBJ1-1; no clear D. The V gene's germline CDR1 is WNHNN and CDR2 SYGVQD (reference sequence). Trimming shortened V by 6 bases and J by 4 bases, and 12 bases separated the two germline ends. This CDR3 is 13 amino acids long. The CDR3 DNA reads as TGCGCCAGCAGACAAACAGAAGCCACTGAAGCTTTCTTT. Translated: CASRQTEATEAFF.

This clone was counted only a few times. This sequence joins TRBV7-9 and TRBJ1-2; 10 bases agree with TRBD1. Germline trimming cut 5 bases from V and 7 bases from J; bases unmatched to any gene: 4. Germline V CDR1 and CDR2: SEHNR, FQNEAQ (reference sequence). This CDR3 is built from 13 residues. CDR3 in DNA: TGTGCCAGCAGCCCCAGACAGGGGGCTGGCTACACCTTC. It translates to CASSPRQGAGYTF.

This clone has more than one count but fewer than ten. The chain is built from TRBV10-3 and TRBJ1-2; tentatively, D is TRBD1 (6 bases). CDR3 length: 15 residues. Germline V gene sequence: CDR1 ENHRY, CDR2 SYGVKD. V lost 7 bases, J lost 7 bases, and 22 bases lay in between. This CDR3 reads CAITQGADRRAGYTF. CDR3 DNA sequence: TGTGCCATCACCCAAGGGGCTGACAGGCGTGCTGGCTACACCTTC.

This sequence joins TRBV6-1 and TRBJ2-1; 8 bases agree with TRBD1. J lost 7 bases, V lost 1 base, and 3 bases had no gene match. There are 14 residues in the CDR3. The germline gives CDR1 MNHNS, CDR2 SASEGT. CDR3 coding DNA: TGTGCCAGCAGTGAAGGAGGGACAGGTAATGAGCAGTTCTTC. This translates into CASSEGGTGNEQFF.

The V call is TRBV27, the J call TRBJ2-1; TRBD2 might be the D (5 bases). The CDR3 has 14 residues. The germline CDR1 and CDR2 sequences are MNHEY and SMNVEV (reference sequence). V was clipped by 5 bases and J by 4 bases, with 12 bases between them. The CDR3 bases are TGTGCCAGCAGTATCCGGGATCCTTACAATGAGCAGTTCTTC. Translated, it gives CASSIRDPYNEQFF.

This rearrangement joins TRBV27 to TRBJ2-1; D gene unclear. The V gene's germline CDR1 is MNHEY and CDR2 SMNVEV (reference sequence). V was cut by 5 bases and J by 8 bases, with 13 bases left in between. The CDR3 totals 13 residues. The DNA for the CDR3 is TGTGCCAGCAGTCCTTTGCGCCCGGATGAGCAGTTCTTC. Amino acid sequence: CASSPLRPDEQFF.

The rearrangement joins TRBV6-1 to TRBJ1-1; 9 bases are a match to TRBD1. Trimming cost V 2 bases and J 6 bases; bases outside gene matches: 7. The CDR3 is 15 residues long. Germline CDR1 reads MNHNS; CDR2 reads SASEGT. The CDR3 spells CASSEWDRVGAEAFF. The CDR3 nucleotides read TGTGCCAGCAGTGAATGGGACAGGGTAGGCGCTGAAGCTTTCTTT.

This clone was counted a single time. The chain has TRBV30 and TRBJ2-7; D perhaps matches TRBD1 (5 bases). V lost 0 bases, J lost 3 bases, and 12 bases lay in between. Germline CDR1 and CDR2: GTSNPN and SVGIG (reference sequence). The CDR3 is made up of 14 amino acids. CDR3 nucleotides: TGTGCCTGGAGTGTTGGGGCAACGGGCTACGAGCAGTACTTC. Its translation: CAWSVGATGYEQYF.